One and the same sample provided the 20 T cell receptor beta chains below, sequenced in a study of T cell responses to AZD1222 COVID-19 vaccine. The repertoire was sequenced with immunoSEQ multiplex PCR; TCRdb's copy has only in-frame clones and lacks some. The data hold 130,000 or so clones, with about 93% observed a single time. The specimen comprised peripheral blood, sampled 28 days after the second AZD1222 dose. The receptors shown here come from an adult who received the AZD1222 COVID-19 vaccine.

This chain links TRBV5-1 with TRBJ2-7; 15 nucleotides agree with TRBD2. V was clipped by 4 bases and J by 2 bases; unmatched bases: 7. The CDR3 has 17 amino acids. Germline-derived CDR1 and CDR2 are SGHRS and YFSETQ. CDR3 sequence reads: CASSPGLAGGSPYEQYF. The CDR3 nucleotides read TGCGCCAGCAGCCCGGGACTAGCGGGAGGATCACCCTACGAGCAGTACTTC.

J is TRBJ2-3 and V is TRBV15; TRBD1 agrees at 10 bases. The V segment lost 9 bases and the J segment 1 base; nucleotides outside the gene matches: 7. Germline values: CDR1 LNHNV, CDR2 YYDKDF (reference sequence). This CDR3 is built from 15 residues. The CDR3 here is CATLRDRGRTDTQYF. The CDR3 bases are TGTGCCACACTCCGGGACAGGGGCCGCACAGATACGCAGTATTTT. The full variable domain, with the rest looked up from reference TRBV15 and TRBJ2-3, is DAMVIQNPRYQVTQFGKPVTLSCSQTLNHNVMYWYQQKSSQAPKLLFHYYDKDFNNEADTPDNFQSRRPNTSFCFLDIRSPGLGDTAMYLCATLRDRGRTDTQYFGPGTRLTVL.

This rearrangement joins TRBV10-3 to TRBJ1-1, with D possibly TRBD1 on 6 matching bases. Germline V gives CDR1 ENHRY, CDR2 SYGVKD. V shed 2 bases and J shed 5 bases, with 12 bases lying between them. The CDR3 contains 14 residues. The CDR3 is CAISERVRGTEAFF. CDR3 sequence (DNA): TGTGCCATCAGTGAGCGGGTTAGGGGGACTGAAGCTTTCTTT.

This clone was detected only once. This chain joins TRBV4-1 and TRBJ1-2; D is undetermined. CDR1 is MGHRA and CDR2 is YSYEKL in the germline V gene. There are 15 residues in the CDR3. With 1 base removed from V and 2 bases from J, the gap between germline ends came to 11 bases. The CDR3 DNA is TGCGCCAGCAGCCAAGGGTCCCAGTTAAACTATGGCTACACCTTC. Translating it yields CASSQGSQLNYGYTF.

The rearrangement links TRBV15 to TRBJ1-5; a weak D match, TRBD1 (5 bases). This CDR3 is built from 15 residues. Germline V CDR1 and CDR2: LNHNV, YYDKDF (reference sequence). Trimming cost V 0 bases and J 2 bases, with 8 bases left between them. CDR3 sequence (DNA): TGTGCCACCAGCAGAGACAGGGCAGGCAATCAGCCCCAGCATTTT. Its protein product is CATSRDRAGNQPQHF.

The genes are TRBV27 and TRBJ1-1; D is possibly TRBD1 (6 bases). The CDR3 length is 14 residues. In germline, CDR1 is MNHEY, CDR2 SMNVEV (reference sequence). Trimming took off 6 bases at V and 4 bases at J, with 15 bases between the two ends. The CDR3 coding sequence is TGTGCCAGCAGGAAACAGGGTTGGGGCACTGAAGCTTTCTTT. It codes for CASRKQGWGTEAFF.

The J gene is TRBJ2-3, the V gene TRBV24-1; the D is unclear. V was pared by 5 bases and J by 5 bases, with 16 bases between. The germline CDR1 and CDR2 sequences are KGHDR and SFDVKD. This CDR3 has 15 residues. This CDR3 reads CATSASGRGGDTQYF. CDR3 DNA sequence: TGTGCCACCAGTGCTTCAGGACGAGGCGGAGATACGCAGTATTTT.

The V and J genes are TRBV5-1 and TRBJ1-6; D unclear. This CDR3 is built from 14 residues. Germline V gene data show CDR1 as SGHRS and CDR2 as YFSETQ. V lost 2 bases, J lost 7 bases, and 10 bases lay in between. CDR3 in amino acids: CASSFGSLNSPLHF. In nucleotides, the CDR3 is TGCGCCAGCAGCTTCGGCAGCTTAAATTCACCCCTCCACTTT.

This chain uses TRBV6-2 or TRBV6-3 with TRBJ1-5; 7 nucleotides align to TRBD1. CDR1 is MNHEY and CDR2 is SVGEGT in the germline V gene. V dropped 5 bases and J dropped 2; count of bases not matched to a gene: 3. CDR3 size: 14 residues. CDR3 in DNA: TGTGCCAGCAGTCGGGACAGTGGCAATCAGCCCCAGCATTTT. This encodes CASSRDSGNQPQHF.

The gene calls are TRBV7-2 and TRBJ1-5, with a possible D match to TRBD1 (6 bases). Trimming took 1 base from V and 7 from J, leaving 11 bases between them. CDR1 is SGHTA, CDR2 FQGNSA, per germline. The CDR3 is 14 residues long. CDR3 DNA sequence: TGTGCCAGCAGCTTAGAAGGGGGGGAACAGCCCCAGCATTTT. It codes for CASSLEGGEQPQHF.

This clone was seen a few times. V and J are TRBV9 and TRBJ1-2; D remains ambiguous. Germline CDR1 and CDR2: SGDLS and YYNGEE. Trimming shortened V by 4 bases and J by 1 base, and 14 bases separated the two germline ends. The length of the CDR3 is 15 residues. In DNA form, the CDR3 reads TGTGCCAGCAGCTTGTCCGCTAACGTTAACTATGGCTACACCTTC. It codes for CASSLSANVNYGYTF.

V is TRBV7-2 and J is TRBJ2-4; D remains ambiguous. The length of the CDR3 is 14 residues. Germline V gene data show CDR1 as SGHTA and CDR2 as FQGNSA. V was shortened by 0 bases and J by 6 bases, with 9 bases between the two germline ends. The CDR3 region has the DNA TGTGCCAGCAGCTTAGCCCCCTCGGGAAACATTCAGTACTTC. Protein: CASSLAPSGNIQYF.

The chain links TRBV3-1 (or the pseudogene TRBV3-2) to TRBJ1-1, with a tentative D call TRBD1 (5 bases). Germline V gives CDR1 LGHDT, CDR2 YNNKEL (reference sequence). There are 13 residues in the CDR3. Trimming took off 4 bases at V and 3 bases at J, with 9 bases between the two ends. The CDR3 is CASSPGGDTEAFF. DNA of the CDR3: TGTGCCAGCAGCCCCGGGGGGGACACTGAAGCTTTCTTT.

The V gene is TRBV6-1, the J gene TRBJ1-6, with TRBD1 matching 10 bases. Germline values: CDR1 MNHNS, CDR2 SASEGT. The CDR3 loop spans 14 amino acids. J lost 12 bases, V lost 3 bases, and 5 bases had no gene match. This CDR3 is CASSDDRGLVPLHF. CDR3 sequence (DNA): TGTGCCAGCAGTGACGACAGGGGGCTGGTACCCCTCCACTTT.

The chain recombines TRBV19 with TRBJ1-2; D not resolved. Trimming cost V 3 bases and J 4 bases, with 12 bases left between them. The CDR3 consists of 14 residues. CDR1 LNHDA and CDR2 SQIVND come from the germline V gene (reference sequence). The CDR3 sequence is CASSIRDPLYGYTF. In DNA form, the CDR3 reads TGTGCCAGTAGTATTCGTGATCCACTCTATGGCTACACCTTC.

V gene TRBV5-6 combines with J gene TRBJ2-5; 9 nucleotides align to TRBD1. Germline assignment: CDR1 SGHDT and CDR2 YYEEEE. CDR3 length equals 14 residues. Trimming at V came to 4 bases and at J to 2 bases, leaving 3 bases not matched to a gene. The CDR3 loop reads CASSEGQGQETQYF. The CDR3 DNA is TGTGCCAGCAGCGAGGGACAGGGTCAAGAGACCCAGTACTTC.

The rearrangement links TRBV5-4 to TRBJ1-1, with 7 bases that match TRBD1. CDR3 size: 15 residues. Per the germline V gene, CDR1 is SGHNT and CDR2 is YYREEE (reference sequence). The J segment lost 4 bases and the V segment lost 0 bases, leaving 6 bases of the junction unmatched. The CDR3 nucleotides are TGTGCCAGCAGCTTGGACCCAGGGGGTGTCACTGAAGCTTTCTTT. This translates into CASSLDPGGVTEAFF. Combining the CDR3 with reference TRBV5-4 and TRBJ1-1 gives the whole variable domain ETGVTQSPTHLIKTRGQQVTLRCSSQSGHNTVSWYQQALGQGPQFIFQYYREEENGRGNFPPRFSGLQFPNYSSELNVNALELDDSALYLCASSLDPGGVTEAFFGQGTRLTVV.

The chain recombines TRBV6-6 with TRBJ1-2; the D gene is possibly TRBD1 (5 bases). With 6 bases removed from V and 12 bases from J, the gap between germline ends came to 17 bases. The CDR3 is 12 amino acids. Germline CDR1 reads MNHNY; CDR2 reads SVGAGI (reference sequence). The CDR3 is CASSFLGEANTF. CDR3 nucleotides: TGTGCCAGCAGCTTCCTGGGGGAGGCGAACACCTTC.

The chain carries TRBV7-3 and TRBJ1-3; tentative D call: TRBD1 (6 bases). Germline V CDR1 and CDR2: SGHTA, FQGTGA. The CDR3 is 15 amino acids. With 0 bases removed from V and 4 bases from J, the gap between germline ends came to 10 bases. CDR3 bases: TGTGCCAGCAGCTTAACAACAGGGCCGGGAAACACCATATATTTT. This sequence encodes CASSLTTGPGNTIYF. Variable domain in full (rest from reference TRBV7-3 and TRBJ1-3): GAGVSQTPSNKVTEKGKYVELRCDPISGHTALYWYRQSLGQGPEFLIYFQGTGAADDSGLPNDRFFAVRPEGSVSTLKIQRTERGDSAVYLCASSLTTGPGNTIYFGEGSWLTVV.

As for this clone: Other DNA sequences within the sample encode an identical CDR3. The chain combines TRBV9 with TRBJ2-2; a possible D gene is TRBD2 (6 bases). CDR3 length: 15 amino acids. Germline values: CDR1 SGDLS, CDR2 YYNGEE. Trimming pared 0 bases from V and 0 bases from J, leaving 6 bases between. CDR3 sequence: CASSVASANTGELFF. In DNA form, the CDR3 reads TGTGCCAGCAGCGTAGCTAGCGCGAACACCGGGGAGCTGTTTTTT.